The next 28 T cell receptor beta chains were all read from a single sample in a study of molecular identifiers for immune sequencing clone quantification. Via MiXCR, TCRdb re-called the PCR reads, giving one row per CDR3 protein. The data contain about 510,000 distinct CDR3 sequences, about 22% of them singletons. Sequenced material: naive CD8+ T cells from blood, with Jurkat cell RNA spiked in. Specified subset: FACS-sorted CD8+CD4-CCR7+CD45RA+ naive T cells. All receptors come from a human donor in good health. Some libraries in this study had Jurkat cell RNA spiked in.

J is TRBJ1-4 and V is TRBV12-3 or TRBV12-4, with 7 bases identical to TRBD1. Trimming cost V 3 bases and J 8 bases; bases outside gene matches: 6. The CDR3 length is 14 residues. The CDR3 DNA follows: TGTGCCAGCAGTTTGACAGGGCAGGTGGAAAAACTGTTTTTT. Translation gives CASSLTGQVEKLFF.

This clonotype was seen more than once but under ten times. The chain combines TRBV28 with TRBJ1-1, with a tentative D call TRBD1 (5 bases). With 5 bases removed from V and 4 bases from J, the gap between germline ends came to 14 bases. The CDR3 loop spans 14 amino acids. Per germline, CDR1 MDHEN and CDR2 SYDVKM. In DNA, the CDR3 is TGTGCCAGCAGTCCATGGACAACTGGCACTGAAGCTTTCTTT. Translating gives CASSPWTTGTEAFF.

This clonotype appeared a few times. The chain employs TRBV27 and TRBJ2-7; TRBD1 might be the D (8 bases). The CDR3 length is 15 residues. Per germline, CDR1 MNHEY and CDR2 SMNVEV (reference sequence). The V end was cut by 4 bases, the J end by 6 bases, with 19 bases between. In nucleotides, the CDR3 is TGTGCCAGCAGTTCTCAGGGGGCGCCGGGAGGCGAGCAGTACTTC. It translates to CASSSQGAPGGEQYF.

A word on this clonotype: Possible read error: a much larger clone is one base away. The chain couples TRBV5-3 to TRBJ1-4, with D unclear. TRBV5-3 is recorded as an ORF, its role being uncertain. The CDR3 spans 12 residues. The CDR3 bases are TGTGCCAGCAGCTCCGGGAATGAAAAACTGTCTTTT. Translated, it gives CASSSGNEKLSF.

This clonotype occurred a few times. V is TRBV4-1 and J is TRBJ2-7; 7 bases are shared with TRBD2. The ends lost 1 base at V and 5 bases at J; junction bases unmatched: 8. The length of the CDR3 is 15 residues. Germline loops: CDR1 MGHRA, CDR2 YSYEKL. CDR3 amino acids: CASSQGRGSTNEQYF. CDR3 nucleotides: TGCGCCAGCAGCCAAGGCCGCGGGAGTACCAACGAGCAGTACTTC.

For this clonotype: The final CDR3 position lacks the conserved phenylalanine or tryptophan, pointing to a likely read error. The rearrangement uses TRBV9 and TRBJ2-7; a weak D match, TRBD1 (6 bases). V shed 0 bases and J shed 2 bases, with 12 bases lying between them. CDR1 and CDR2 from the germline V gene are SGDLS and YYNGEE. This CDR3 is built from 15 residues. This chain's CDR3 is CASSVAWDTTYEQYS. CDR3 DNA: TGTGCCAGCAGCGTAGCATGGGACACAACCTACGAGCAGTACTCC.

The sample holds a few counts of this clonotype. The CDR3 nucleotides are TGTGCCAGCAGCTCCGACAGGCTGCCTGGAAACACCATATATTTT. Residues: CASSSDRLPGNTIYF. The chain has TRBV7-9 and TRBJ1-3; D possibly corresponds to TRBD1 (6 bases). Germline-derived CDR1 and CDR2 are SEHNR and FQNEAQ (reference sequence). This CDR3 has 15 amino acids. Trimming pared 4 bases from V and 2 bases from J, leaving 12 bases between.

This clonotype was observed a handful of times. The J gene is TRBJ2-3, the V gene TRBV15, with TRBD2 matching 11 bases. Germline V gives CDR1 LNHNV, CDR2 YYDKDF (reference sequence). The CDR3 runs to 17 residues. The junction had 7 bases not matched to a gene; V was cut back by 3 bases and J by 2 bases. The CDR3: CATSSQGTSGYTDTQYF. CDR3 sequence (DNA): TGTGCCACCAGCAGCCAAGGGACTAGCGGATACACAGATACGCAGTATTTT.

The table lists this clonotype with a few counts. V and J are TRBV27 and TRBJ1-1, with D hard to call. This CDR3 contains 15 residues. Germline CDR1 is MNHEY and CDR2 is SMNVEV (reference sequence). V was shortened by 0 bases and J by 0 bases, with 8 bases between the two germline ends. CDR3: CASSLSPGMNTEAFF. The CDR3 bases are TGTGCCAGCAGTTTATCCCCTGGGATGAACACTGAAGCTTTCTTT.

This clonotype was observed a handful of times. The rearrangement uses TRBV7-9 and TRBJ2-7; D remains ambiguous. Germline V gene lookup returns CDR1 SEHNR and CDR2 FQNEAQ (reference sequence). The CDR3 is 11 residues long. The germline V and J ends were trimmed by 4 bases and 6 bases, with 7 bases remaining between them. CDR3 amino acids: CASSSSLEQYF. DNA of the CDR3: TGTGCCAGCAGCTCCTCTCTCGAGCAGTACTTC.

This clonotype was counted only a few times. This sequence joins TRBV19 and TRBJ2-1; tentatively, D is TRBD1 (6 bases). In germline, CDR1 is LNHDA, CDR2 SQIVND (reference sequence). Trimming shortened V by 3 bases and J by 5 bases, and 14 bases separated the two germline ends. The CDR3 length is 15 residues. The CDR3 DNA sequence: TGTGCCAGTAGTATCAGCGGACAGAACAACAATGAGCAGTTCTTC. Protein: CASSISGQNNNEQFF.

The V gene is TRBV5-6, the J gene TRBJ2-5; D unresolved. The V end was cut by 2 bases, the J end by 0 bases, with 5 bases between. The CDR3 is 13 residues long. The germline V gene has CDR1 SGHDT and CDR2 YYEEEE. CDR3 in DNA: TGTGCCAGCAGCTTTGGGTACCAAGAGACCCAGTACTTC. Translating gives CASSFGYQETQYF.

This chain links TRBV9 with TRBJ2-2; possibly TRBD1 or TRBD2 for D (5 bases each). The V end lost 3 bases, the J end lost 4 bases, and 7 bases lay between the germline ends. The length of the CDR3 is 13 residues. From germline, CDR1 is SGDLS and CDR2 YYNGEE. CDR3 region: CASSAGGTGELFF. CDR3 coding DNA: TGTGCCAGCAGCGCTGGGGGCACCGGGGAGCTGTTTTTT.

The V and J genes are TRBV30 and TRBJ2-3; possible D gene TRBD2, 5 bases. CDR1 and CDR2 (germline): GTSNPN, SVGIG (reference sequence). Trimming removed 1 base at V and 5 bases at J, with 13 bases between. The CDR3 has 14 amino acids. CDR3 sequence reads: CAWSGWERGDTQYF. The CDR3 coding sequence is TGTGCCTGGAGTGGATGGGAGCGCGGAGATACGCAGTATTTT. The complete variable domain, with remaining parts taken from reference TRBV30 and TRBJ2-3, reads SQTIHQWPATLVQPVGSPLSLECTVEGTSNPNLYWYRQAAGRGLQLLFYSVGIGQISSEVPQNLSASRPQDRQFILSSKKLLLSDSGFYLCAWSGWERGDTQYFGPGTRLTVL.

This clonotype was detected only a few times. V usage is TRBV6-2 or TRBV6-3 and J usage is TRBJ1-1; tentative D call: TRBD1 (6 bases). The V and J ends lost 0 bases and 4 bases respectively, with 15 bases between them. The germline gives CDR1 MNHEY, CDR2 SVGEGT. CDR3 length equals 16 residues. CDR3 region: CASSYSVGVRGTEAFF. CDR3 DNA: TGTGCCAGCAGTTACTCGGTCGGGGTCAGGGGCACTGAAGCTTTCTTT.

This clonotype has just a few counts. The DNA of the CDR3 is TGTGCCAGCACCACTCCCGGGAGGGCCGAAGCTTTCTTT. Translating it yields CASTTPGRAEAFF. The gene calls are TRBV5-3 and TRBJ1-1; D unclear. TRBV5-3 is an ORF, and what it does is uncertain. This CDR3 has 13 residues. V shed 8 bases and J shed 8 bases, with 19 bases lying between them.

A remark on this clonotype: A read error may be the cause here, since a much bigger clone is one base away. This sequence joins TRBV3-1 and TRBJ2-7, with 12 bases fitting TRBD2. The CDR3 loop spans 13 amino acids. The germline CDR1 and CDR2 sequences are LGHDT and YNNKEL (reference sequence). Written as DNA, the CDR3 is TGTGCCAGCAGCCCCGAGGGACTAGCGGGCCTGGACTTC. Protein: CASSPEGLAGLDF.

The chain carries TRBV30 and TRBJ1-5; TRBD1 matches at 9 bases. Germline CDR1 is GTSNPN and CDR2 is SVGIG (reference sequence). The CDR3 has 16 amino acids. V trimming: 4 bases; J trimming: 9 bases; junction bases outside the gene matches: 16. In nucleotides, the CDR3 is TGTGCCTGGAACCCCGCCGGGACAGGGAATTTTGGGCCCCAGCATTTT. It translates to CAWNPAGTGNFGPQHF.

With regard to this clonotype: A much larger clonotype is one base distant, so this may be a read error. The conserved phenylalanine or tryptophan normally closing the CDR3 is absent here, so this likely arose from a read error. The rearrangement links TRBV25-1 to TRBJ2-7, with TRBD1 as a possible D gene (5 bases). Germline CDR1 reads MGHDK; CDR2 reads SYGVNS. V gave up 3 bases and J gave up 3 bases, with 6 bases separating them. The CDR3 is 12 amino acids. CDR3 DNA: TGTGCCAGCAGTGACGGACACTACGAGCAGTACCTC. Protein sequence: CASSDGHYEQYL.

This clonotype was seen a handful of times. This chain joins TRBV7-9 and TRBJ2-5; D gene uncertain. Trimming pared 1 base from V and 5 bases from J, leaving 11 bases between. Germline V gene sequence: CDR1 SEHNR, CDR2 FQNEAQ (reference sequence). This CDR3 comprises 14 residues. The CDR3 nucleotides read TGTGCCAGCAGCTTAGTGGCAGGCGACGAGACCCAGTACTTC. Translation gives CASSLVAGDETQYF.

This clonotype has a handful of counts. The gene calls are TRBV4-1 and TRBJ1-3; D uncertain. This CDR3 has 15 residues. V dropped 4 bases and J dropped 2 bases, with 12 bases sitting between them. CDR1 MGHRA and CDR2 YSYEKL come from the germline V gene. The DNA for the CDR3 is TGCGCCAGCAGCCCGACGGAGAACCCTGGAAACACCATATATTTT. Protein product: CASSPTENPGNTIYF.

This clonotype appeared a few times. The V gene is TRBV4-3, the J gene TRBJ2-3, with 12 bases matching TRBD2. This CDR3 comprises 18 residues. V lost 0 bases to trimming and J lost 5 bases; unmatched junction nucleotides: 9. Germline assignment: CDR1 LGHNA and CDR2 YSLEER. CDR3 nucleotides: TGCGCCAGCAGCCAAGATCCCAGACTAGCGGGAGTCGGAGATACGCAGTATTTT. Protein product: CASSQDPRLAGVGDTQYF.

This clonotype was picked up many times. CDR3 bases: TGTGCCACTAGGGGGACGACAAACTCTGGAAACACCATATATTTT. Protein product: CATRGTTNSGNTIYF. The chain employs TRBV25-1 and TRBJ1-3; maybe TRBD1 (6 bases). Germline CDR1 is MGHDK and CDR2 is SYGVNS. This CDR3 is 15 amino acids long. Between the trimmed V and J ends, which lost 10 bases and 0 bases, there was a span of 16 bases. Full variable domain (outside the CDR3, taken from reference TRBV25-1 and TRBJ1-3): EADIYQTPRYLVIGTGKKITLECSQTMGHDKMYWYQQDPGMELHLIHYSYGVNSTEKGDLSSESTVSRIRTEHFPLTLESARPSHTSQYLCATRGTTNSGNTIYFGEGSWLTVV.

This clonotype was counted many times. V and J are TRBV20-1 and TRBJ2-7; D perhaps matches TRBD1 (5 bases). The germline CDR1 and CDR2 sequences are DFQATT and SNEGSKA (reference sequence). This CDR3 comprises 13 residues. The ends were cut back, 1 base at V and 0 bases at J, with 7 bases in the middle. The CDR3 loop reads CSARAGHSYEQYF. In DNA, the CDR3 is TGCAGTGCTAGAGCAGGGCACTCCTACGAGCAGTACTTC.

This clonotype was seen a few times. The chain combines TRBV4-3 with TRBJ2-5; D is possibly TRBD2 (6 bases). The CDR3 is 17 amino acids. V was shortened by 0 bases and J by 0 bases, with 14 bases between the two germline ends. Per the germline V gene, CDR1 is LGHNA and CDR2 is YSLEER. This chain's CDR3 is CASSQEEEGWNQETQYF. The CDR3 nucleotides read TGCGCCAGCAGCCAAGAAGAGGAGGGGTGGAACCAAGAGACCCAGTACTTC.

This clonotype was detected ten times or more. The chain combines TRBV27 with TRBJ1-3, with unresolved D. The CDR3 is 16 amino acids. V lost 5 bases and J 0 bases, leaving 14 bases between the germline ends. Germline CDR1 and CDR2: MNHEY and SMNVEV (reference sequence). In nucleotides, the CDR3 is TGTGCCAGCAGTCAAAACCGACGGCACTCTGGAAACACCATATATTTT. This gives the protein CASSQNRRHSGNTIYF.

The gene calls are TRBV30 and TRBJ2-7; no definite D call. The CDR3 is 11 residues long. In germline, CDR1 is GTSNPN, CDR2 SVGIG (reference sequence). The V gene lost 0 bases and the J gene lost 8 bases, with 8 bases spanning the gap. The CDR3 reads CAWSVQGQQYF. CDR3 coding DNA: TGTGCCTGGAGTGTTCAAGGGCAGCAGTACTTC.

This clonotype was seen ten or more times. The chain couples TRBV5-4 to TRBJ2-7; D may be TRBD1 (6 bases). Germline values: CDR1 SGHNT, CDR2 YYREEE (reference sequence). The CDR3 consists of 13 residues. Trimming cost V 2 bases and J 7 bases, with 13 bases left between them. CDR3 region: CASSFGQNGEQYF. In DNA, the CDR3 is TGTGCCAGCAGCTTCGGACAGAACGGGGAGCAGTACTTC.